The 11 T cell receptor beta chains below come from one sample, sequenced in a study of blood T cell repertoires in COVID-19. Only in-frame clones appear in the TCRdb table, and some are missing; sequencing was by immunoSEQ multiplex PCR. The data show about 60,000 clones, over 75% seen once. The sequenced sample consisted of peripheral blood. The origin of the receptors is a human donor in a cohort sampled during active COVID-19.

The rearrangement links TRBV5-4 to TRBJ1-2; D gene ambiguous. V was clipped by 2 bases and J by 3 bases, with 20 bases between them. The V gene's germline CDR1 is SGHNT and CDR2 YYREEE (reference sequence). The CDR3 consists of 17 residues. The DNA of the CDR3 is TGTGCCAGCAGCTTAAAGTGGTCCGGGGATCATGACTATGGCTACACCTTC. It encodes CASSLKWSGDHDYGYTF.

For the CDR3, the DNA is TGTGCCAGCTCACCAGGAGATAGCGCAGGTGAGCAGTACTTC. It codes for CASSPGDSAGEQYF. V gene TRBV18 combines with J gene TRBJ2-7; perhaps TRBD2 as D (5 bases). Germline CDR1 KGHSH, CDR2 LQKENI. The CDR3 loop spans 14 amino acids. Trimming took 2 bases from V and 7 from J, leaving 15 bases between them.

The rearrangement joins TRBV7-2 to TRBJ2-1, with 14 bases that match TRBD2. The CDR3 runs 18 residues. Per germline, CDR1 SGHTA and CDR2 FQGNSA. Trimming at V came to 2 bases and at J to 8 bases, leaving 11 bases not matched to a gene. Here the CDR3 reads CASSLRTPGTSGSHEQFF. The CDR3 coding sequence is TGTGCCAGCAGCTTACGTACACCCGGGACTAGCGGGAGTCATGAGCAGTTCTTC.

The chain recombines TRBV2 with TRBJ1-1; 7 bases are shared with TRBD1. The CDR3 has 13 amino acids. The V gene end was trimmed by 6 bases and the J gene end by 4 bases; junction bases not matched to a gene: 5. The germline gives CDR1 SNHLY, CDR2 FYNNEI. CDR3 DNA: TGTGCCAGCAGGAGACAGGGAAGCACTGAAGCTTTCTTT. Protein: CASRRQGSTEAFF. The whole variable domain, filled in from reference TRBV2 and TRBJ1-1, reads EPEVTQTPSHQVTQMGQEVILRCVPISNHLYFYWYRQILGQKVEFLVSFYNNEISEKSEIFDDQFSVERPDGSNFTLKIRSTKLEDSAMYFCASRRQGSTEAFFGQGTRLTVV.

This clone was observed a handful of times. V and J are TRBV4-1 and TRBJ1-5, with 9 bases identical to TRBD1. Germline V CDR1 and CDR2: MGHRA, YSYEKL. The V segment lost 5 bases and the J segment 6 bases; nucleotides outside the gene matches: 5. The length of the CDR3 is 14 residues. The CDR3 here is CASSDGQGLQPQHF. The CDR3 nucleotides are TGCGCCAGCAGCGATGGACAGGGGCTTCAGCCCCAGCATTTT.

The gene calls are TRBV4-2 and TRBJ2-7; D unclear. The germline gives CDR1 LGHNA, CDR2 YNFKEQ. The CDR3 is 17 amino acids. V gave up 0 bases and J gave up 1 base, with 16 bases separating them. In DNA, the CDR3 is TGTGCCAGCAGCCAAGATAGTGGGCAGATTCGATCCTACGAGCAGTACTTC. Translated, it gives CASSQDSGQIRSYEQYF.

The table lists this clone with a count of one. This rearrangement joins TRBV7-2 to TRBJ2-3; no clear D gene. The CDR3 length is 12 residues. In germline, CDR1 is SGHTA, CDR2 FQGNSA. Between the trimmed V and J ends, which lost 3 bases and 3 bases, there was a span of 4 bases. The CDR3 region has the DNA TGTGCCAGCAGCTTCGGGACAGATACGCAGTATTTT. Translation: CASSFGTDTQYF. Complete variable domain (other parts from reference TRBV7-2 and TRBJ2-3): GAGVSQSPSNKVTEKGKDVELRCDPISGHTALYWYRQSLGQGLEFLIYFQGNSAPDKSGLPSDRFSAERTGGSVSTLTIQRTQQEDSAVYLCASSFGTDTQYFGPGTRLTVL.

For the CDR3, the DNA is TGCGCCAGCAGTACCAGGGACGGGGGAGGCGTCGGCAATGAGCAGTTCTTC. Amino acids: CASSTRDGGGVGNEQFF. V and J are TRBV10-1 and TRBJ2-1; D is perhaps TRBD2 (6 bases). Trimming shortened V by 5 bases and J by 6 bases, and 23 bases separated the two germline ends. Germline CDR1 WNHNN, CDR2 SYGVQD (reference sequence). This CDR3 region has 17 residues.

The chain couples TRBV3-1 (or the pseudogene TRBV3-2) to TRBJ2-7, with D possibly matching TRBD1 (6 bases). V shed 0 bases and J shed 6 bases, with 12 bases lying between them. Germline V gene sequence: CDR1 LGHDT, CDR2 YNNKEL (reference sequence). The CDR3 consists of 14 residues. DNA of the CDR3: TGTGCCAGCAGCCAAGATGTACAGGGACGCGAGCAGTACTTC. It yields the protein CASSQDVQGREQYF.

The chain combines TRBV5-1 with TRBJ2-5; 9 bases are a match to TRBD1. CDR1 is SGHRS and CDR2 is YFSETQ in the germline V gene. The CDR3 has 16 amino acids. Unmatched junction bases numbered 11, after V lost 3 bases and J lost 5 bases. The DNA for the CDR3 is TGCGCCAGCAGCTCGCTCCTGGGACAGGGCTTGGAGACCCAGTACTTC. Amino acid sequence: CASSSLLGQGLETQYF.

The rearrangement uses TRBV5-6 and TRBJ1-1, with D possibly being TRBD1 (5 bases). Germline V gene sequence: CDR1 SGHDT, CDR2 YYEEEE. This CDR3 is built from 15 residues. Trimming left V 2 bases short and J 0 bases short, with 11 bases between. The DNA for the CDR3 is TGTGCCAGCAGCTTTCTTCAGGGTATGAACACTGAAGCTTTCTTT. This gives the protein CASSFLQGMNTEAFF.